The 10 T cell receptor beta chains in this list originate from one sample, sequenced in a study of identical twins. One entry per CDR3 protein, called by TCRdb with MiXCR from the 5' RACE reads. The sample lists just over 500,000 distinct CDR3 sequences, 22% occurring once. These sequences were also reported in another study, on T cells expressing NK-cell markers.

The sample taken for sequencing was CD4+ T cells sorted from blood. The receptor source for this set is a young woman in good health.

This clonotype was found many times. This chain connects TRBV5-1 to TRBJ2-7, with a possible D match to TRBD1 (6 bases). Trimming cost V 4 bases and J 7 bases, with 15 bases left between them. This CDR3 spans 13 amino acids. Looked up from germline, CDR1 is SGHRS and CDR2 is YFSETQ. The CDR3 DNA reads TGCGCCAGCAGCCGCGGTGGGGACACAGAGCAGTACTTC. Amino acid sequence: CASSRGGDTEQYF.

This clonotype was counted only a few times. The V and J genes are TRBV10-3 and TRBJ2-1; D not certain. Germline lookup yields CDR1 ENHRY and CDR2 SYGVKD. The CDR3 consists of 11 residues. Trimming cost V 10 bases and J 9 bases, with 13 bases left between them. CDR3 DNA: TGTGCCACGACCCTGGGGATTGAGCAGTTCTTC. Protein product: CATTLGIEQFF.

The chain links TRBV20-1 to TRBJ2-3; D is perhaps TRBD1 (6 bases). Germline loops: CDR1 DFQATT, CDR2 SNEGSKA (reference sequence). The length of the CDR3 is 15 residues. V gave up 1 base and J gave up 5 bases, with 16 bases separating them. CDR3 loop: CSARVQGSTIDTQYF. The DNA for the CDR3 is TGCAGTGCTAGAGTCCAGGGGTCTACCATAGATACGCAGTATTTT.

CDR3 protein: CASSQEKLTKNIQYF. CDR3 DNA sequence: TGCGCCAGCAGCCAAGAGAAACTAACCAAAAACATTCAGTACTTC. This chain links TRBV4-3 with TRBJ2-4; unclear D gene. The length of the CDR3 is 15 residues. Germline lookup yields CDR1 LGHNA and CDR2 YSLEER. With 0 bases removed from V and 2 bases from J, the gap between germline ends came to 8 bases.

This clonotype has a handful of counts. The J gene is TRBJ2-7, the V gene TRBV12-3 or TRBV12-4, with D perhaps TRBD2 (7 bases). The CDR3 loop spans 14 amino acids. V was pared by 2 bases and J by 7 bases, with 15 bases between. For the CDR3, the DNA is TGTGCCAGCAGTTTACAAACCAGGGGAGGGGAGCAGTACTTC. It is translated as CASSLQTRGGEQYF.

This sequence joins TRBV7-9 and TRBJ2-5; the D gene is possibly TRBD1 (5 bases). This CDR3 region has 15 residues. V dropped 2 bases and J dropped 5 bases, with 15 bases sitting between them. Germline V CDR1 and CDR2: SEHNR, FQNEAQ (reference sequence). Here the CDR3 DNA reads TGTGCCAGCAGCTTACAGGGTTTATCTCAGGAGACCCAGTACTTC. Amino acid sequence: CASSLQGLSQETQYF.

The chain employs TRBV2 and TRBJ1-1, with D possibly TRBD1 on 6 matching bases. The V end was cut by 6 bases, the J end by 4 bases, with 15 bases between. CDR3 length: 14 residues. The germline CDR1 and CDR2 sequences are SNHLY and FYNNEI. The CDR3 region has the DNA TGTGCCAGCAGCCAACAGGGAGGCGGCACTGAAGCTTTCTTT. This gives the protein CASSQQGGGTEAFF.

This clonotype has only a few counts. CDR3 coding DNA: TGTGCCAGCAGCTTGGGCCAGAATCTGAACTATGGCTACACCTTC. Protein sequence: CASSLGQNLNYGYTF. The rearrangement links TRBV5-5 to TRBJ1-2; no definite D call. The germline V and J ends were trimmed by 0 bases and 2 bases, with 11 bases remaining between them. The CDR3 has 15 amino acids. Germline V gene data show CDR1 as SGHKS and CDR2 as YYEKEE (reference sequence).

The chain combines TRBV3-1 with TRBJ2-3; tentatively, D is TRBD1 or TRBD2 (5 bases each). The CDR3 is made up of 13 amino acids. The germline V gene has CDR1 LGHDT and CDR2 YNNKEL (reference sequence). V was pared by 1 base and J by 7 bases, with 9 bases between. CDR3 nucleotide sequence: TGTGCCAGCAGCCAAGTGAGGGGTTATACGCAGTATTTT. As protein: CASSQVRGYTQYF.

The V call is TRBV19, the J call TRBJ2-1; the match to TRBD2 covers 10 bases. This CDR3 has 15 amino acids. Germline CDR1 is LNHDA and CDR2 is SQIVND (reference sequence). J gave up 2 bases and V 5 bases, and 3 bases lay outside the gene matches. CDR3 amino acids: CASSAGTSAYNEQFF. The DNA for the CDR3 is TGTGCCAGTAGTGCCGGGACTAGCGCCTACAATGAGCAGTTCTTC. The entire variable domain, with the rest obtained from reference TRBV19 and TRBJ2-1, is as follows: DGGITQSPKYLFRKEGQNVTLSCEQNLNHDAMYWYRQDPGQGLRLIYYSQIVNDFQKGDIAEGYSVSREKKESFPLTVTSAQKNPTAFYLCASSAGTSAYNEQFFGPGTRLTVL.